One T cell receptor (beta chain) is described in this entry. Its antigen remains undetermined. Qualities for individual bases were not recorded, and no much larger clone is one base off. This entry belongs to a study of shared clonotypes between healthy human individuals (dated by TCRdb to the early 2020s). For context, the study as a whole: A few men and two women, aged 18 to 49 years, made up the cohort. The study deeply sequenced blood TCR repertoires of about 5 healthy adults to estimate repertoire size and the extent of clonotype sharing between individuals. Different laboratories and diverse techniques were used to prepare libraries and sequence TCR repertoires, to increase sequencing depth and limit assay-specific biases. Per donor, leukapheresis produced somewhere between about 0.85 and 8.9 billion PBMCs.

Donors were healthy HIV-negative adults with no recently reported acute infections or vaccinations. Every donor was a Caucasian adult residing in Nashville, Tennessee, USA. For unsorted samples, tens of millions of PBMCs were counted, and genomic DNA was extracted using the QIAamp DNA Blood Mini kit. Blood was collected by leukapheresis, and PBMCs were isolated by Ficoll-Histopaque density gradient centrifugation and then cryopreserved in liquid nitrogen vapor phase. TCR CDR3 regions were amplified from genomic DNA by multiplex PCR using the deep immunoSEQ assay. Genomic DNA extracted from each cell subset was distributed evenly over all wells of several immunoSEQ 96-well plates, and each plate served as one replicate. For unsorted PBMC, approximately 0.3 ug of genomic DNA, equivalent to approximately 30,000 T cell genomes, went into each replicate PCR. Genomic DNA from unsorted PBMC was sequenced over ten immunoSEQ deep assay plates. Purified libraries were quantified with a Qubit 3.0 fluorometer, sized on a Bioanalyzer 2100, and re-quantified with the KAPA Library Quantification kit. A separate single-read 150-cycle Illumina NextSeq 550 flow cell was used to sequence each immunoSEQ 96-well plate. The original pipeline was this. The immunoSEQ output contained only junctional sequences without quality scores, so filtering could not match that applied to full-length reads. To assign V/J genes and CDR3, sequences were annotated using PyIR, a Python wrapper for IgBLAST v1.9, with IMGT germline references. Reads were removed for weak V/J assignments (E-value above 1e-6), missing CDR3, stop codons, out-of-frame junctions, or ambiguous translated residues. V3J clonotypes were defined as sequences sharing the same inferred V gene, J gene, and CDR3 amino acid sequence. To compute the percentage overlap between repertoires, the number of shared unique clonotypes was divided by the size of the smaller repertoire. Richness of each repertoire was evaluated using RTK rarefaction, the Chao1 estimator, and Recon v2.1 estimates of unobserved clonotypes. TCRdb stores this immuneACCESS table with in-frame sequences only. Part of the clones is absent; in the studies checked, under half of the shortfall reflects unresolved V genes, and no reason is known for the rest. From that table come the V and J calls and clone size; the DNA was used to work out D and trimming. Present in this sample are fewer than 650,000 clones, just over 75% of which were seen just once. The leading ten clones occupy more than 10% of the sample.

CDR1 and CDR2 are drawn from the germline V gene: ENHRY, SYGVKD. At the junction V is shortened by 2 bases and J by 2 bases; bases outside the gene matches: 8. The CDR3 measures 18 amino acids from cysteine to phenylalanine. The only DNA kept is the CDR3, 54 bases in frame from the first base. Study-wide conclusions, independent of this receptor: The genetic and exposure-history diversity represented was limited by the small number of donors. Pairwise subsampling indicated that sequencing depth was expected to affect the degree of clonotype sharing among donors. Sampling was restricted to blood, and TCR repertoires in tissues likely differ from the TCR repertoires found in blood.

Sequencing input: PBMCs. The rearrangement combines TRBV10-3 with TRBJ2-1, with 11 junctional bases fitting TRBD2. The receptor comes from a woman between 40 and 55 years old in good health. Some clones in this sample may be carry-over from other donors' samples. DNA sequence: TGTGCCATCAGTGAGACCCGAACTAGCGGGAGAGCCTACAATGAGCAGTTCTTC. It translates as CAISETRTSGRAYNEQFF.